The 4 T cell receptor beta chains presented below share a single source sample, sequenced in a study of blood T cell repertoires in COVID-19. Profiled with immunoSEQ multiplex PCR; TCRdb holds only in-frame clones, not every one. The sample shows 90,000 to 150,000 clones, 70% to 90% of them seen only once. The sequenced sample was peripheral blood. These TCRs come from a man between 60 and 70 years old with acute or convalescent COVID-19.

The genes are TRBV11-2 and TRBJ2-1, with D possibly being TRBD2 (6 bases). Trimming removed 1 base at V and 7 bases at J, with 14 bases between. Looked up from germline, CDR1 is SGHAT and CDR2 is FQNNGV. The CDR3 spans 15 residues. In DNA, the CDR3 is TGTGCCAGCAGCTTAGCCGGGAGAAGAGGGAATGAGCAGTTCTTC. Translated, it gives CASSLAGRRGNEQFF.

V and J are TRBV5-1 and TRBJ2-3, with 10 bases identical to TRBD1. In germline, CDR1 is SGHRS, CDR2 YFSETQ. There are 15 residues in the CDR3. Trimming at V came to 4 bases and at J to 3 bases, leaving 5 bases not matched to a gene. CDR3 protein: CASSTRQGATDTQYF. In DNA, the CDR3 is TGCGCCAGCAGCACCAGACAGGGGGCAACAGATACGCAGTATTTT.

This chain uses TRBV5-8 with TRBJ1-5; TRBD1 matches at 7 bases. The CDR3 has 16 amino acids. V was pared by 0 bases and J by 0 bases, with 3 bases of the junction left unmatched. Germline V gives CDR1 SGHTS, CDR2 YDEGEE. The CDR3 loop reads CASSLGQGDSNQPQHF. CDR3 in DNA: TGTGCCAGCAGCTTGGGGCAGGGGGATAGCAATCAGCCCCAGCATTTT.

This rearrangement joins TRBV10-1 to TRBJ2-3; 8 bases fit TRBD2. J gave up 4 bases and V 0 bases, and 6 bases lay outside the gene matches. CDR3 length: 16 amino acids. From germline, CDR1 is WNHNN and CDR2 SYGVQD (reference sequence). CDR3 sequence (DNA): TGCGCCAGCAGTGAGTCAGGGGCGGGAGGACCAGATACGCAGTATTTT. Amino acid sequence: CASSESGAGGPDTQYF.